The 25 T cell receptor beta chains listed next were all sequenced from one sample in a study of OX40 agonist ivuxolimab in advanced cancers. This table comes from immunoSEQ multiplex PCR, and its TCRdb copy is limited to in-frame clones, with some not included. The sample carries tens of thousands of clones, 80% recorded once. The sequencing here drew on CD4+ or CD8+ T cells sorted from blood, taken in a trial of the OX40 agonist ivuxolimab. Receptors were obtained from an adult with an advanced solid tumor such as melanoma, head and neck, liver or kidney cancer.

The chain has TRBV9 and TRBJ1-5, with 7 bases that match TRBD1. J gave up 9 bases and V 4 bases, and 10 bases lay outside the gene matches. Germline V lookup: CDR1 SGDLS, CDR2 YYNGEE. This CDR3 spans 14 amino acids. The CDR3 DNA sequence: TGTGCCAGCAGCAGGCAGGGGGGATTTCTGCCCCAGCATTTT. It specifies CASSRQGGFLPQHF.

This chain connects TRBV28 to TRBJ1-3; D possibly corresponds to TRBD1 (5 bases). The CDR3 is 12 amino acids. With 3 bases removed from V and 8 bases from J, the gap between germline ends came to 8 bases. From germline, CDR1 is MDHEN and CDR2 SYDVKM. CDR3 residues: CASSFPRDTIYF. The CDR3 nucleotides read TGTGCCAGCAGTTTCCCCAGGGACACCATATATTTT.

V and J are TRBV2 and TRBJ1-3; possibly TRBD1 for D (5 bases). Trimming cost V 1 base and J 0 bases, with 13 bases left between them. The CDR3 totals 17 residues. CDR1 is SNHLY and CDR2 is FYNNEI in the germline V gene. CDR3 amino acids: CASSEGTDSISGNTIYF. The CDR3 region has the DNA TGTGCCAGCAGTGAAGGAACCGACAGCATCTCTGGAAACACCATATATTTT.

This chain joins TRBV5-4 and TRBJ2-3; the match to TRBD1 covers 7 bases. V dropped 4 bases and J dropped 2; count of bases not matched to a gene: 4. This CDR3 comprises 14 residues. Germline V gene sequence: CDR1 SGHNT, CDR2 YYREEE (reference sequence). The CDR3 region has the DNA TGTGCCAGCAGCCCCGGGACAGTCACAGATACGCAGTATTTT. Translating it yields CASSPGTVTDTQYF. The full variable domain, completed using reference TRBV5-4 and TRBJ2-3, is ETGVTQSPTHLIKTRGQQVTLRCSSQSGHNTVSWYQQALGQGPQFIFQYYREEENGRGNFPPRFSGLQFPNYSSELNVNALELDDSALYLCASSPGTVTDTQYFGPGTRLTVL.

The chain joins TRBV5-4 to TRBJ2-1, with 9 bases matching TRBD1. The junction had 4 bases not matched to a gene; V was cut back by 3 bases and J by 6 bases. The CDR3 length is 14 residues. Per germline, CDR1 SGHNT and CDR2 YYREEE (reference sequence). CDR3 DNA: TGTGCCAGCAGCTCCTTGACAGGGGGCAATGAGCAGTTCTTC. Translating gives CASSSLTGGNEQFF.

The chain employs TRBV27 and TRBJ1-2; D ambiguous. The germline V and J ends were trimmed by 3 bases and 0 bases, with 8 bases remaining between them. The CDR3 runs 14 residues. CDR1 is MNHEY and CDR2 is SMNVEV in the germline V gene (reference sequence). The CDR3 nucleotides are TGTGCCAGCAGTTTTAGGGTCTCTAACTATGGCTACACCTTC. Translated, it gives CASSFRVSNYGYTF.

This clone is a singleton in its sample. The CDR3 bases are TGTGCCAGCACCAAAGACAGCCTGAGCAATCAGCCCCAGCATTTT. It specifies CASTKDSLSNQPQHF. The chain uses TRBV7-8 and TRBJ1-5; D is possibly TRBD1 (5 bases). CDR3 size: 15 residues. In germline, CDR1 is SGHVS, CDR2 FQNEAQ. Trimming stripped 7 bases from V and 1 base from J, with 14 bases between.

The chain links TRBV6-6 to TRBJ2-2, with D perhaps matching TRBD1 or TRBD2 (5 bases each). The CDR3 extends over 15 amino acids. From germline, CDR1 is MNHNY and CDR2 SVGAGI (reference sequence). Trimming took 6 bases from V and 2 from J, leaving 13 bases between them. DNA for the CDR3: TGTGCCAGCAGCGGGACCGTCTATAACACCGGGGAGCTGTTTTTT. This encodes CASSGTVYNTGELFF.

The CDR3 spells CAWSTEIGQFF. The CDR3, as DNA: TGTGCCTGGAGTACGGAGATAGGGCAGTTCTTC. The chain couples TRBV30 to TRBJ2-1; D unresolved. Trimming took off 2 bases at V and 12 bases at J, with 11 bases between the two ends. The length of the CDR3 is 11 residues. CDR1 and CDR2 (germline): GTSNPN, SVGIG (reference sequence).

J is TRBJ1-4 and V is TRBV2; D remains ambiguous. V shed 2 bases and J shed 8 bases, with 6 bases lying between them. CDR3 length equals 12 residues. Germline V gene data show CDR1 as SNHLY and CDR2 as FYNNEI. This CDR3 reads CASSEQPEKLFF. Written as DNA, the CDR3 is TGTGCCAGCAGTGAACAACCCGAAAAACTGTTTTTT. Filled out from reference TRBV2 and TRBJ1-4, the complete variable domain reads EPEVTQTPSHQVTQMGQEVILRCVPISNHLYFYWYRQILGQKVEFLVSFYNNEISEKSEIFDDQFSVERPDGSNFTLKIRSTKLEDSAMYFCASSEQPEKLFFGSGTQLSVL.

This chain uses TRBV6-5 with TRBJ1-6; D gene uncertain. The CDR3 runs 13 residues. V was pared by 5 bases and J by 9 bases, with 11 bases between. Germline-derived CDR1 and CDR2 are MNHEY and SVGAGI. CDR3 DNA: TGTGCCAGCAGTGAATTCCGGGTTTCACCCCTCCACTTT. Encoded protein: CASSEFRVSPLHF.

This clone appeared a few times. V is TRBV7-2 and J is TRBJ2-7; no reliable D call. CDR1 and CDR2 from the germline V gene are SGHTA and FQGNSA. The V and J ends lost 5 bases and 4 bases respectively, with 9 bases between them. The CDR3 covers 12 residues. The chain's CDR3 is CASSTLRYEQYF. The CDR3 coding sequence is TGTGCCAGCAGCACCCTCCGGTACGAGCAGTACTTC.

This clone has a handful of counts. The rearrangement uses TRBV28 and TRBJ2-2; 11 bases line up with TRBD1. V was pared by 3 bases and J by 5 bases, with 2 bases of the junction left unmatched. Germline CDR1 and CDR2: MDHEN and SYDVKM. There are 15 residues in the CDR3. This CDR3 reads CASSFGTGGTGELFF. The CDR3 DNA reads TGTGCCAGCAGTTTCGGGACAGGGGGTACCGGGGAGCTGTTTTTT.

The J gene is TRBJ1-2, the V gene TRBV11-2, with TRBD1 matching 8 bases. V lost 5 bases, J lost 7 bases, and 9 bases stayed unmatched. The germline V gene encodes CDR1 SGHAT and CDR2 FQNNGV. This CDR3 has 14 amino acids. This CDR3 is CASSQGTTGAGYTF. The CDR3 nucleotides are TGTGCCAGCAGCCAGGGGACGACAGGGGCTGGCTACACCTTC.

CDR3 DNA sequence: TGTGCCAGCAGCCAAGATGGGTACACTGAAGCTTTCTTT. Translated: CASSQDGYTEAFF. The chain combines TRBV14 with TRBJ1-1; D unresolved. Germline CDR1 is SGHDN and CDR2 is FVKESK. Between the trimmed V and J ends, which lost 0 bases and 3 bases, there was a span of 5 bases. The CDR3 is made up of 13 amino acids.

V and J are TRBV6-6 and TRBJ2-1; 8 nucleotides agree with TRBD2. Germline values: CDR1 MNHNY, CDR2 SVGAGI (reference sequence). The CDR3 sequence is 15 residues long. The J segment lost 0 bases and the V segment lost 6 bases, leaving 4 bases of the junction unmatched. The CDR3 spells CASRIAGSSYNEQFF. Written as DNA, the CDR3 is TGTGCCAGCAGAATAGCGGGAAGCTCCTACAATGAGCAGTTCTTC.

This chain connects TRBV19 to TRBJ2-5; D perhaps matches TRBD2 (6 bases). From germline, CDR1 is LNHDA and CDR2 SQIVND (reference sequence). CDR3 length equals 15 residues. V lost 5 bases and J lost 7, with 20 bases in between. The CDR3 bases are TGTGCCAGTAGTTCCTCGGGGGTGACAATCGGGACCCAGTACTTC. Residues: CASSSSGVTIGTQYF.

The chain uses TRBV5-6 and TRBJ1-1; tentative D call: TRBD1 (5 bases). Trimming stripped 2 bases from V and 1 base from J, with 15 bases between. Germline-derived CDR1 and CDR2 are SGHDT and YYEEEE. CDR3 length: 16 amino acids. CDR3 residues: CASSFITGTANTEAFF. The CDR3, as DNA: TGTGCCAGCAGCTTTATAACCGGGACCGCGAACACTGAAGCTTTCTTT.

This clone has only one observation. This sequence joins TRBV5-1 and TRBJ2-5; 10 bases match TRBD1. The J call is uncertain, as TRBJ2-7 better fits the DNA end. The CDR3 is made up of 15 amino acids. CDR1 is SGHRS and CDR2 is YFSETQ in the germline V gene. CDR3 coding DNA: TGCGCCAGCAGCGCGGGACAGGGGAGGCACTACGAGCAGTACTTC. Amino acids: CASSAGQGRHYEQYF.

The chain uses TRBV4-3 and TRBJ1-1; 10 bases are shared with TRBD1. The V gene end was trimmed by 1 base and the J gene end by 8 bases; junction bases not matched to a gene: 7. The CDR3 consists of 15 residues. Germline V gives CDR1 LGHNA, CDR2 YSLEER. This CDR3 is CASSQGLTGGREAFF. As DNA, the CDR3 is TGCGCCAGCAGCCAAGGTCTGACAGGGGGCAGGGAAGCTTTCTTT.

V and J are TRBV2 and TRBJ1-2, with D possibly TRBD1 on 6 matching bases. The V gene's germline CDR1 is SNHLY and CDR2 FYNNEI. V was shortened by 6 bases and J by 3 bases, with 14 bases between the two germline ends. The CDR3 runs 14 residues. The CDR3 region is CASSNPGADYGYTF. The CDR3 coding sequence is TGTGCCAGCAGCAACCCAGGGGCCGACTATGGCTACACCTTC.

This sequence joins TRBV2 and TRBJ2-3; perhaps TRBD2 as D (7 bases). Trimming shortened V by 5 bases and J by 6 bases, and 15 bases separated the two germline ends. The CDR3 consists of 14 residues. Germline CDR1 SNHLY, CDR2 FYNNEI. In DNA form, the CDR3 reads TGTGCCAGCAGTCTTAGCAAGGGGGGGGATACGCAGTATTTT. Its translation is CASSLSKGGDTQYF.

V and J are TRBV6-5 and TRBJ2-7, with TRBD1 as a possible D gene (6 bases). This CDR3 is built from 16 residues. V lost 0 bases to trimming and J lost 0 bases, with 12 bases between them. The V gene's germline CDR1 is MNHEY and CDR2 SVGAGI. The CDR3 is CASSYSGTLASYEQYF. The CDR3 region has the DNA TGTGCCAGCAGTTACTCCGGGACATTGGCCTCCTACGAGCAGTACTTC.

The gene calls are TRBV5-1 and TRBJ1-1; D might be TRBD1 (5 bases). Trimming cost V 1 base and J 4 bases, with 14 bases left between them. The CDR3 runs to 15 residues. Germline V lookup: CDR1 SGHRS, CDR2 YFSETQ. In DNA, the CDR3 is TGCGCCAGCAGCTTGAATAGGGACGGGGGCACTGAAGCTTTCTTT. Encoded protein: CASSLNRDGGTEAFF.

The CDR3 region is CASSPSGVSYNSPLHF. The CDR3 nucleotides read TGTGCCAGCTCACCATCAGGGGTCTCCTATAATTCACCCCTCCACTTT. This chain links TRBV18 with TRBJ1-6, with D tentatively TRBD1 (6 bases). The CDR3 totals 16 residues. The V end lost 2 bases, the J end lost 0 bases, and 8 bases lay between the germline ends. CDR1 and CDR2 (germline): KGHSH, LQKENI. The full variable domain, in which reference TRBV18 and TRBJ1-6 provide the parts outside the CDR3, is NAGVMQNPRHLVRRRGQEARLRCSPMKGHSHVYWYRQLPEEGLKFMVYLQKENIIDESGMPKERFSAEFPKEGPSILRIQQVVRGDSAAYFCASSPSGVSYNSPLHFGNGTRLTVT.